The T cell receptor beta chain under discussion was sequenced for a study of T cell repertoires in cytomegalovirus infection. Each CDR3 protein is one row after TCRdb ran MiXCR on the reads. The data contain some 800,000 distinct CDR3 sequences, almost 30% of them seen just once; the ten biggest clones take up approximately 14%. A word on this clonotype: Its antigen is currently unknown.

The V end was cut by 3 bases, the J end by 0 bases, with 14 bases between. The CDR3 has 17 residues. Germline assignment: CDR1 MNHNS and CDR2 SASEGT. Specimen: cultured CD8+ T cells from PBMCs, collected from culture after CMV antigen stimulation. J is TRBJ1-4 and V is TRBV6-1; tentatively, D is TRBD1 (5 bases). The TCR was taken from a human donor in good health (CMV status not recorded). Some clones in this sample may be carry-over from other donors' samples. The CDR3, as DNA: TGTGCCAGCAGTGATGAGCAGGGTTACTCAACTAATGAAAAACTGTTTTTT. As protein: CASSDEQGYSTNEKLFF.